The following is a T cell receptor (beta chain) sequence with its context. The antigen is unknown. As it was prepared, the TCRbeta library received unique molecular identifiers. TCRdb re-called the PCR reads through MiXCR, storing one row per CDR3 protein. The table records 800,000 to 1,000,000 distinct CDR3 sequences, about 29% of them present only once. The entry originates in a study of T-cell reconstitution after alpha-beta-depleted transplantation in children. General study points: The main origin of T-cell counts and diversity one year after transplant was newly produced T cells. There were reportedly several hundred expanded graft clones from which alpha-beta T cells came about two months after transplant.

CDR3 size: 14 residues. CDR1 is MNHEY, CDR2 SVGEGT, per germline. Germline trimming cut 4 bases from V and 9 bases from J; bases unmatched to any gene: 8. This sample comprised PBMCs, mostly from graft donor cells, obtained 360 days after TCRalphabeta/CD19-depleted stem cell transplant. The clonotype comes from a boy less than two years old who had a stem cell transplant for SCID, so the T cells may come from the graft donor. The V gene is TRBV6-2 or TRBV6-3, the J gene TRBJ2-1, with 8 nucleotides matching TRBD2. The CDR3, as DNA: TGTGCCAGCAGTTCAGGGACTAGTTGGGGTGAGCAGTTCTTC. Translating it yields CASSSGTSWGEQFF.